This TCR beta chain came from a study of T cells expressing NK-cell markers. Study results and limitations: The same clonotypes also predominated in the CD3+CD56-NKG2C+ fraction of a handful of donors.

With the 5' RACE reads reprocessed, TCRdb shows one record per CDR3 protein and no DNA. This specimen shows more than 400,000 distinct CDR3 sequences; the ten leading clones hold 6% to 9.5%. As regards this clonotype: Its target is not known.

Germline V gives CDR1 LGHNA, CDR2 YSLEER. CDR3 length equals 14 residues. The sample taken for sequencing was blood T cells: a sorted CD56 or NKG2C T cell subset, CD4+ or CD8+ T cells, or bulk PBMC T cells (not recorded which). This TCR came from a woman aged 18 to 75 in good health. The chain recombines TRBV4-3 with TRBJ2-5; there is no DNA to check the TCRdb D call of TRBD2. The CDR3 sequence is CASSQDGLAETQYF.